This entry is about one TCR beta chain. In the original analysis: Amplification from reference gene primers served as the basis for estimated nucleated cell counts. Method: immunoSEQ multiplex PCR; TCRdb's copy keeps in-frame clones and lacks some. V, J and clone size were drawn from that table, and D and trimming were deduced from the DNA. The data show about 150,000 clones, more than 80% seen once. These data are taken from a study of blood T cell repertoires in COVID-19. What was sequenced was peripheral blood. The sequence derives from a man in his late teens or twenties with COVID-19, enrolled during active disease.

The CDR3 sequence: CASSYSGRGRAGYEQFF. CDR3 sequence (DNA): TGTGCCAGCAGTTACTCGGGTCGCGGGAGGGCTGGCTATGAGCAGTTCTTC. The chain employs TRBV6-2 or TRBV6-3 and TRBJ2-1; TRBD2 matches at 9 bases. J was trimmed by 8 bases and V by 0 bases; bases with no gene match: 11. The length of the CDR3 is 17 residues. From germline, CDR1 is MNHEY and CDR2 SVGEGT.